This T cell receptor (beta chain) originates from a study of cytomegalovirus exposure and HLA in healthy donors listed by TCRdb under 2017. General notes on the study: According to an earlier analysis of around 600 of the donors, 150 million to 200 million T cells yielded 120 million or so unique TCR beta sequences and about 280 Gb of sequence data. An early release covering 550 to 700 HLA-typed donors comprised about 300 gigabases of sequencing data and 85 million or so unique TCR sequences. Of the roughly 400 genotyped donors, 70% to 90% were placed in the genetic ancestry cluster associated with self-reported Caucasian donors. The study was designed to test whether signatures of past pathogen exposure could be identified by cataloging public T cell receptors. The T cell repertoires of several hundred subjects were profiled by immunosequencing and related to cytomegalovirus serostatus. Besides the first cohort of roughly 660 subjects, a separate validation cohort made up of over a hundred different subjects was used. The study combined high-throughput TCR immunosequencing, statistical association of individual TCRs with disease status, and machine learning to predict cytomegalovirus infection status. To study patterns of TCR occurrence, a later analysis re-analyzed previously published TCR beta repertoires from 666 donors and added high-resolution HLA genotyping. The later analysis used no new phenotypic data to find candidate immune exposures, relying instead on TCR beta sequences and their occurrence across donors. To decide whether each TCR beta V gene segment behaved as functional or pseudogenic, an earlier analysis of some 600 of the donors relied on high-throughput TCR beta sequencing. Donor age, sex, ethnicity and CMV serostatus were collected together with the repertoire data. A later genetic analysis used genome-wide SNP genotypes for about three fifths of the 666 donors, treating that subset as a discovery cohort. All discovery cohort repertoires had been generated using a single sequencing platform. HLA typing covered class I and class II loci at four-digit resolution. Typing coverage differed by locus: A, B, C, DRB1 and DQB1 were typed in roughly 629-640 donors, DQA1 in about 510, DPA1 in 600 to 610, and DPB1 in roughly 450. Five DR-DQ haplotypes were treated as single units for association and clustering because of strong linkage in the cohort. Across 398 genotyped donors of the cohort, an average of roughly 250,000 unique TCR beta nucleotide sequences per donor were sequenced, and approximately 19% of those sequences were non-productive. Findings and caveats that apply to the study as a whole: Sequencing depth was assumed to be roughly uniform across donors in the presence/absence analyses, though that assumption may not hold. A cluster of highly shared sequence variants was judged likely to be a technical artifact of the sequencing pipeline. Compared with the 666-donor mean, donors in an Asian-associated ancestry cluster had fewer N-insertions in productive TCRs, according to a later genetic analysis. A further reported finding was that TCR beta sequences accurately predicted the HLA-A and HLA-B alleles for most subjects in the first cohort. In a later analysis, several top co-occurrence clusters were reported to appear linked to parvovirus B19, influenza, CMV and Epstein-Barr virus. Because counts were too low, 15 or so rarely observed V segments, including chromosome 9 orphons, were excluded from the earlier analysis of under 650 of the donors. The classifier was reported to diagnose cytomegalovirus status with high specificity and sensitivity in both the original and validation cohorts. In a later analysis, the rate of TCR association differed among HLA loci, with DRB1 alleles having the most associated TCRs and HLA-C alleles having the fewest. Correlated functional status among segregating V segments might be attributable to linkage disequilibrium, but an unknown experimental factor could not be ruled out. An earlier analysis of approximately 500 of the donors showed that most TCR beta V segments appeared in productive rearrangements either about 87% or about 30% of the time, which broadly matched IMGT annotations. A later genetic analysis associated a missense DCLRE1C variant with V-gene and J-gene trimming of TCR beta chains, and an independent cohort replicated the association. For the cohort, immune exposure information was limited to CMV serostatus. The study gave a list of 150 to 200 TCR beta chains associated with cytomegalovirus. The authors suggested that the approach could potentially be extended to other disease states and immunological phenotypes. Because some donors lacked HLA typing at each locus, the association tests relied only on the typed subset. Some IMGT-functional V segments, including TRBV6-2 and TRBV6-3, could not be distinguished by the 87-base-pair reads and were therefore excluded. A later analysis associated around 16,000 TCR beta sequences with specific HLA alleles at a false discovery rate of 0.05. A later analysis found that most CMV-associated TCR beta chains appeared HLA-restricted, with HLA associations seemingly driven largely by CMV exposure. In vitro tests confirmed that a few of the cytomegalovirus-associated TCR beta chains recognize cytomegalovirus antigens. When HLA alleles, especially DR and DQ, strongly co-occurred, TCR associations were difficult to assign to individual alleles. While some public TCRs were present in many individuals, most TCR sequences turned up only very rarely across donors. A later analysis found that HLA-associated TCR beta chains were more clonally expanded and had lower generation probabilities than equally common non-associated chains. This cohort had only TCR beta chains sequenced, and the lack of alpha or paired-chain data limited which features could be detected.

About this clone itself: Its target antigen remains unknown. The input lacks base qualities; no much larger clone sits a single base away.

In total, roughly 670 healthy bone marrow donors made up the cohort. At the time of sampling, every cohort member was nominally healthy, though immune exposures that went unrecorded were likely present. Of the 700 or so cohort members, approximately 290 had a positive CMV serostatus and about 350 had a negative one, while no CMV serostatus was recorded for the donor. Every donor gave a peripheral blood sample, and the peripheral blood mononuclear cells from that sample were used for TCR beta sequencing. Genomic DNA was extracted from the blood cell samples with the Qiagen DNeasy Blood Extraction Kit. Germline trimming: 5 bases from V, 4 bases from J; junction bases outside gene matches: 16. CDR1 is given as LNHDA and CDR2 as SQIVND, both from the germline V gene (reference sequence). From its cysteine to its phenylalanine, the CDR3 spans 18 amino acids. Only the CDR3 DNA stays, 54 bases, in frame from base 1.

The library was produced with the immunoSEQ multiplex PCR assay. For the multiplex PCR, a mixture combining 60 forward primers for TCR Vbeta segments and 13 reverse primers for TCR Jbeta segments was used. A multiplex PCR assay on genomic DNA amplified the CDR3 region of rearranged TCR beta genes. Amplified TCR beta libraries were sequenced as 87-base-pair reads on the Illumina HiSeq System. As for the original processing: In a later analysis, 77 million or so unique TCR beta chains were counted across the 500 to 850 repertoires, and approximately 11 million of these chains were shared by at least two donors. A nearest-neighbor algorithm error-corrected the raw reads and collapsed the reads into unique sequences, merging closely related sequences to remove PCR and sequencing errors. CDR3 sequences were aligned to IMGT reference sequences to assign V, D and J gene segments. For a sequence to be retained, at least a six-nucleotide match to both a V gene segment and a J gene segment was required. A rearrangement counted as productive if the CDR3 had no stop codons and remained in frame with V and J, and every other rearrangement counted as non-productive. Following IMGT convention, CDR3 was defined as the stretch from the second conserved V-encoded cysteine up to the conserved J-encoded phenylalanine. The earlier analysis of 500 to 600 of the donors excluded sequences that lacked an unambiguous match to a single V gene segment. In an earlier analysis of more than 500 of the donors, a V segment was called functional when productive rearrangements were above 56.7%, and segregating when the standard deviation between donors exceeded 5%. To diagnose cytomegalovirus status from the catalog of TCR beta chain sequences, a statistical classification framework was built. A later analysis assigned V and J genes by comparing TCR nucleotide sequences with IMGT/GENE-DB human TR gene sequences. The TCRdist pipeline was used in a later analysis to assign CDR3 sequences and most-parsimonious VDJ recombination scenarios. A later analysis defined each TCR beta chain by its CDR3 amino acid sequence plus V-gene family, and excluded reads lacking a unique V-gene family. A later analysis removed 600 or so highly shared, low-generation-probability nucleotide sequences to deal with suspected cross-contamination and a sequencing artifact. In a later analysis, a clonal expansion index for each public chain was calculated from normalized within-repertoire ranks of inferred template counts. In a later analysis, generation probabilities were computed with a VDJ recombination model fitted to out-of-frame rearrangements, and the resulting probabilities were checked against IGoR. In a later analysis, hypergeometric tests were used to score TCR-TCR, TCR-HLA and TCR-CMV co-occurrence, with a repertoire-size bias correction applied to TCR pairs. False discovery rates were estimated in a later analysis by permuting HLA or CMV assignments 20 times. In a later analysis, co-occurring TCRs were grouped with DBSCAN, and TCRdist sequence similarity was added when clustering was performed within HLA-allele-positive subsets. Repertoires with fewer than 30,000 or more than 120,000 public chains, plus five repertoires with anomalous nucleotide sharing, were excluded from co-occurrence clustering. TCRdb retrieved this table from immuneACCESS and kept in-frame rearrangements only. Not all clones are present; in checked studies, unresolved V genes account for under half, and no reason is known for the remainder. The V and J calls and clone size are taken from that table; D and trimming were inferred from the DNA. The sample table records over 95,000 clones; 74% of these occur just once. The top ten hold just over 2% of the sample.

Specimen: PBMCs. Recombination linked TRBV19 to TRBJ2-1; a stretch of 8 junction bases matches TRBD2. This receptor was taken from a human donor in good health. In nucleotides, the sequence is TGTGCCAGTAGTCCTCTCTTTCGCTTAGCGGGAAGATACAATGAGCAGTTCTTC. This encodes CASSPLFRLAGRYNEQFF.